This TCR beta chain was documented in a study of OX40 agonist ivuxolimab in advanced cancers. Study as a whole: Patient treatment consisted of intravenous ivuxolimab administration every 2 weeks at 0.01 to 10 mg/kg. Three patients responded partially, comprising one with hepatocellular carcinoma and two with cutaneous melanoma.

Germline values: CDR1 GTSNPN, CDR2 SVGIG (reference sequence). The CDR3 totals 11 residues. A note on this clone: The junction and the germline gene differ at one end; a read error may be behind it.

Peripheral blood came from all dose cohorts at three timepoints. The assay was immunoSEQ multiplex PCR, and TCRdb's table has in-frame clones only and misses some. The sample has approximately 49,000 clones, over 80% seen once. The sequences come from CD4+ or CD8+ T cells sorted from blood, collected in a trial of the OX40 agonist ivuxolimab. This clonotype was sampled from an adult with an advanced solid tumor such as melanoma, head and neck, liver or kidney cancer. The chain carries TRBV30 and TRBJ1-2, with TRBD1 matching over 9 bases. CDR3 nucleotides: TGTGCCTGGAACACAGGGGGCCCTACTGCCTTC. It encodes CAWNTGGPTAF.